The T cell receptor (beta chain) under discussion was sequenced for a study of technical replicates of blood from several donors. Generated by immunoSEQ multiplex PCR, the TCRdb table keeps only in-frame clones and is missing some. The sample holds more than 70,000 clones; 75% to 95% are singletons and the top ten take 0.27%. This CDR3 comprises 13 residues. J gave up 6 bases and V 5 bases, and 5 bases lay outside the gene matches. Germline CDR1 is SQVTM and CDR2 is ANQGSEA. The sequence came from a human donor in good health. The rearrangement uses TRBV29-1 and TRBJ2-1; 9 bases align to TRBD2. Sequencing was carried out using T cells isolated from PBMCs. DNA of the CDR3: TGCAGCGTTTTAGGACTAGCGAGCAATGAGCAGTTCTTC. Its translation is CSVLGLASNEQFF.